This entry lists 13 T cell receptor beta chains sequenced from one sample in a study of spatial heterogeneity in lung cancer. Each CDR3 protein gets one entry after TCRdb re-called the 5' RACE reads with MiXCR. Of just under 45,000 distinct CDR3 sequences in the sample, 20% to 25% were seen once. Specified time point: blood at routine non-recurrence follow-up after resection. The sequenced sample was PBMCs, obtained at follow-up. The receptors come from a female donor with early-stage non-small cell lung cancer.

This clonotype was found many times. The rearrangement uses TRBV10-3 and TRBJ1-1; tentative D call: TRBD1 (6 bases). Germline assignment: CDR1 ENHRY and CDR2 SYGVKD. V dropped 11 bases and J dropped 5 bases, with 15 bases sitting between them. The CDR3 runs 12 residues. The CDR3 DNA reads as TGTGCCTCCGCCGGGGGCACGACTGAAGCTTTCTTT. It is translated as CASAGGTTEAFF.

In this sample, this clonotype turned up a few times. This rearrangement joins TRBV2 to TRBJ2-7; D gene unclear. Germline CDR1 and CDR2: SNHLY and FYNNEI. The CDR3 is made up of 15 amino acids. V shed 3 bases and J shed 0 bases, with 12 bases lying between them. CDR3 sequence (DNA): TGTGCCAGCAGTGATATCGGTTGGGACTCCTACGAGCAGTACTTC. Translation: CASSDIGWDSYEQYF.

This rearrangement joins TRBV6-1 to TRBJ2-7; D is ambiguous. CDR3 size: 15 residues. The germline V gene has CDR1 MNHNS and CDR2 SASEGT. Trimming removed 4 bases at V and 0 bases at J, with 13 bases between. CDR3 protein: CASSGRQYLSYEQYV. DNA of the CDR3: TGTGCCAGCAGTGGACGGCAGTACCTCTCCTACGAGCAGTACGTC.

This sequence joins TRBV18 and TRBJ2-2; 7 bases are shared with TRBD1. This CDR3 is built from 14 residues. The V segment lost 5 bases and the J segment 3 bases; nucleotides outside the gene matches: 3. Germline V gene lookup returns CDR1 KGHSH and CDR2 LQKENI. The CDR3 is CASSSGTDTGELFF. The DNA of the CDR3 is TGTGCCAGCTCATCGGGGACAGACACCGGGGAGCTGTTTTTT.

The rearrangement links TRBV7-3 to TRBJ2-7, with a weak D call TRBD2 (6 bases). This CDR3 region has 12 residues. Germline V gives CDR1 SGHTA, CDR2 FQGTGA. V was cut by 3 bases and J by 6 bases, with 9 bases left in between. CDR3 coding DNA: TGTGCCAGCAGCTTGAATAGCGGCGAGCAGTACTTC. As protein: CASSLNSGEQYF.

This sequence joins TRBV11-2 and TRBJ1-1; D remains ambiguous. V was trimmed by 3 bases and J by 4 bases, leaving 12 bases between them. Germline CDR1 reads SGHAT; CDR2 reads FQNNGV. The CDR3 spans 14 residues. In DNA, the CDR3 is TGTGCCAGCAGCTTTGGCAGGTTAGGCACTGAAGCTTTCTTT. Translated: CASSFGRLGTEAFF.

The CDR3 nucleotides are TGTGCCAGCTCAACCGATCAGGGAGGAGGCTACACCTTC. It yields the protein CASSTDQGGGYTF. The J gene is TRBJ1-2, the V gene TRBV18; TRBD1 might be the D (5 bases). Germline CDR1 reads KGHSH; CDR2 reads LQKENI. Trimming stripped 5 bases from V and 8 bases from J, with 15 bases between. The CDR3 covers 13 residues. Full variable domain (rest looked up from reference TRBV18 and TRBJ1-2): NAGVMQNPRHLVRRRGQEARLRCSPMKGHSHVYWYRQLPEEGLKFMVYLQKENIIDESGMPKERFSAEFPKEGPSILRIQQVVRGDSAAYFCASSTDQGGGYTFGSGTRLTVV.

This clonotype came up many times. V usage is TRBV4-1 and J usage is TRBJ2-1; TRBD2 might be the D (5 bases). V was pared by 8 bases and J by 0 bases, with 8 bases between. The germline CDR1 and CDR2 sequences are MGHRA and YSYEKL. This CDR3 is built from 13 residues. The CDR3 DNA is TGCGCCAGCGGGAGTAGCTCCTACAATGAGCAGTTCTTC. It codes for CASGSSSYNEQFF.

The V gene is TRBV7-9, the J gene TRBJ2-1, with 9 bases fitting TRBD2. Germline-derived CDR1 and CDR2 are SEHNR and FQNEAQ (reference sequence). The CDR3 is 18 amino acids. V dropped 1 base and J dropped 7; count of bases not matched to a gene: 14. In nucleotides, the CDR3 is TGTGCCAGCAGCTTAGGTTCCTGGCTAGCGGGATTGGAGAATGAGCAGTTCTTC. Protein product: CASSLGSWLAGLENEQFF.

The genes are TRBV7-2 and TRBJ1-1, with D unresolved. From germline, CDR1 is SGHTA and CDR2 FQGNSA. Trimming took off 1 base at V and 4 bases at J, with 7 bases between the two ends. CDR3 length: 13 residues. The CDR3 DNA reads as TGTGCCAGCAGCTTAGTAGGGTCCACTGAAGCTTTCTTT. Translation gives CASSLVGSTEAFF.

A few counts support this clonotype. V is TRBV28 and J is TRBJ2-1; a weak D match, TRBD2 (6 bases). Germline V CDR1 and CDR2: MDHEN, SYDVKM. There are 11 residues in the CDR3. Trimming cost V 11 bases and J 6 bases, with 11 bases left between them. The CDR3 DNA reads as TGTGCCCTTGGACTAAGCAATGAGCAGTTCTTC. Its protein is CALGLSNEQFF.

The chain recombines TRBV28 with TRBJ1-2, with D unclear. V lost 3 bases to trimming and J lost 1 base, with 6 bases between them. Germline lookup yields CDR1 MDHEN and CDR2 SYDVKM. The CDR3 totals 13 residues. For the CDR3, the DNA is TGTGCCAGCAGTTTTGGCCGTAACTATGGCTACACCTTC. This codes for CASSFGRNYGYTF.

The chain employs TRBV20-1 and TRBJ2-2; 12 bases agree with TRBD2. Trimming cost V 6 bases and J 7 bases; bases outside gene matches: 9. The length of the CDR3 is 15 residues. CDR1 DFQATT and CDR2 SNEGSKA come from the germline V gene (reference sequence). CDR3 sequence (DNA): TGCAGTGCCATCGACACTAGCGGGAGGAACGGGGAGCTGTTTTTT. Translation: CSAIDTSGRNGELFF.